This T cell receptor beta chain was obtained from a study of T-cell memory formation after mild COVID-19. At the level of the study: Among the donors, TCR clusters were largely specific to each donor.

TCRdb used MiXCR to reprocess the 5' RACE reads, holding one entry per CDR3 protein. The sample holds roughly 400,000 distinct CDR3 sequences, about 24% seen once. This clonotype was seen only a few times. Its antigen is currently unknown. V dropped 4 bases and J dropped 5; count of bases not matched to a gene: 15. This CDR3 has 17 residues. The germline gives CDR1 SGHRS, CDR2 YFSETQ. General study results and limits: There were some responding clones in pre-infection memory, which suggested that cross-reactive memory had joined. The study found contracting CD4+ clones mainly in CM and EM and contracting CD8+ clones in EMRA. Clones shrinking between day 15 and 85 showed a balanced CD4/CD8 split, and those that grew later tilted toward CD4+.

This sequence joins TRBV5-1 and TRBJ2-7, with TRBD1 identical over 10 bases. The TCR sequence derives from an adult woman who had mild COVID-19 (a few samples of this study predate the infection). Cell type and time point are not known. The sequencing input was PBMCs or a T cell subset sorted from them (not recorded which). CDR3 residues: CASSGSPGTGALDEQYF. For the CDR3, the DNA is TGCGCCAGCAGCGGATCTCCCGGGACAGGGGCGTTGGACGAGCAGTACTTC.